Below, 19 T cell receptor beta chains from the same sample are listed, as sequenced in a study of cytomegalovirus exposure and HLA in healthy donors. PCR primers comprised 60 Vbeta and 13 Jbeta primers. Here immunoSEQ multiplex PCR was the method, and the copy in TCRdb shows in-frame clones only, minus some. The sample data list 200,000 or so clones. The source material was PBMCs. The receptors originated from a girl aged 2-10 years in good health and CMV-seropositive.

The V gene is TRBV19, the J gene TRBJ2-7; D is possibly TRBD2 (6 bases). Trimming took 1 base from V and 0 from J, leaving 10 bases between them. Germline CDR1 reads LNHDA; CDR2 reads SQIVND (reference sequence). The CDR3 is 15 residues long. CDR3 coding DNA: TGTGCCAGTAGTATAGTGCGGGGCGGCTCCTACGAGCAGTACTTC. Its protein product is CASSIVRGGSYEQYF.

The chain joins TRBV27 to TRBJ2-5, with D unclear. V lost 4 bases and J lost 5, with 5 bases in between. Germline CDR1 MNHEY, CDR2 SMNVEV (reference sequence). The CDR3 sequence is 11 residues long. DNA for the CDR3: TGTGCCAGCAGTTCCATGGAGACCCAGTACTTC. It specifies CASSSMETQYF.

V gene TRBV9 combines with J gene TRBJ1-3, with a tentative D call TRBD1 (6 bases). The CDR3 loop spans 13 amino acids. Per germline, CDR1 SGDLS and CDR2 YYNGEE. The ends were cut back, 4 bases at V and 4 bases at J, with 9 bases in the middle. CDR3 sequence reads: CASSNTGGNTIYF. The CDR3 region has the DNA TGTGCCAGCAGCAATACAGGGGGAAACACCATATATTTT.

The chain recombines TRBV19 with TRBJ1-1, with D possibly being TRBD1 (5 bases). The germline CDR1 and CDR2 sequences are LNHDA and SQIVND (reference sequence). There are 14 residues in the CDR3. The V end lost 7 bases, the J end lost 0 bases, and 12 bases lay between the germline ends. CDR3 sequence (DNA): TGTGCCAGTAAGAGCCCGGGGGTGAACACTGAAGCTTTCTTT. As protein: CASKSPGVNTEAFF.

This sequence joins TRBV5-1 and TRBJ1-6; D unresolved. The germline V gene encodes CDR1 SGHRS and CDR2 YFSETQ. The CDR3 contains 15 residues. The V end lost 3 bases, the J end lost 5 bases, and 12 bases lay between the germline ends. The CDR3: CASSSGGLNNSPLHF. The DNA for the CDR3 is TGCGCCAGCAGCTCCGGAGGACTAAATAATTCACCCCTCCACTTT.

This chain uses TRBV28 with TRBJ2-7; D is ambiguous. This CDR3 spans 12 amino acids. CDR1 and CDR2 from the germline V gene are MDHEN and SYDVKM. Trimming removed 2 bases from V and 7 bases from J, with 9 bases in between. The CDR3 region is CASSLGSREQYF. In nucleotides, the CDR3 is TGTGCCAGCAGTTTAGGGTCCAGGGAGCAGTACTTC.

The chain carries TRBV28 and TRBJ2-3; the D is unclear. The CDR3 extends over 14 amino acids. Deletions cut 2 bases from V and 5 bases from J, with 11 bases between. Germline-derived CDR1 and CDR2 are MDHEN and SYDVKM. The CDR3 here is CASSLTNEVDTQYF. CDR3 in DNA: TGTGCCAGCAGTTTAACGAACGAGGTAGATACGCAGTATTTT. Full variable domain (missing parts from reference TRBV28 and TRBJ2-3): DVKVTQSSRYLVKRTGEKVFLECVQDMDHENMFWYRQDPGLGLRLIYFSYDVKMKEKGDIPEGYSVSREKKERFSLILESASTNQTSMYLCASSLTNEVDTQYFGPGTRLTVL.

The V call is TRBV19, the J call TRBJ2-5; 9 positions match TRBD1. The CDR3 consists of 14 residues. J lost 4 bases, V lost 4 bases, and 4 bases had no gene match. Germline-derived CDR1 and CDR2 are LNHDA and SQIVND (reference sequence). CDR3 nucleotide sequence: TGTGCCAGTAGTAAACTGGACAGGGGAGAGACCCAGTACTTC. This codes for CASSKLDRGETQYF.

The chain combines TRBV27 with TRBJ2-5; the match to TRBD1 covers 11 bases. V lost 5 bases and J lost 7; bases outside the gene matches: 6. The CDR3 sequence is 14 residues long. Germline V CDR1 and CDR2: MNHEY, SMNVEV (reference sequence). The CDR3 DNA reads as TGTGCCAGCAGTGGACAGGGGGCTAAAGGGACCCAGTACTTC. It specifies CASSGQGAKGTQYF.

The V and J genes are TRBV5-6 and TRBJ2-3; no firm D call. V was shortened by 4 bases and J by 0 bases, with 9 bases between the two germline ends. This CDR3 is built from 14 residues. Germline V gives CDR1 SGHDT, CDR2 YYEEEE. The CDR3 sequence: CASSLGASTDTQYF. CDR3 coding DNA: TGTGCCAGCAGCCTTGGAGCCAGCACAGATACGCAGTATTTT.

CDR3 nucleotide sequence: TGTGCCAGCAGCTCCGGGACTAGCGGGGTCTACGAGCAGTACTTC. Encoded protein: CASSSGTSGVYEQYF. The chain couples TRBV5-6 to TRBJ2-7; 13 bases align to TRBD2. The CDR3 is 15 residues long. Germline V gene lookup returns CDR1 SGHDT and CDR2 YYEEEE. The V and J ends lost 3 bases and 3 bases, in that order; junction bases with no gene match: 3. Full variable domain (rest looked up from reference TRBV5-6 and TRBJ2-7): DAGVTQSPTHLIKTRGQQVTLRCSPKSGHDTVSWYQQALGQGPQFIFQYYEEEERQRGNFPDRFSGHQFPNYSSELNVNALLLGDSALYLCASSSGTSGVYEQYFGPGTRLTVT.

This chain uses TRBV28 with TRBJ2-4, with D tentatively TRBD2 (6 bases). Per germline, CDR1 MDHEN and CDR2 SYDVKM. The V and J ends lost 4 bases and 7 bases respectively, with 17 bases between them. The CDR3 loop spans 15 amino acids. The CDR3 here is CASSSGSDLANIQYF. CDR3 coding DNA: TGTGCCAGCAGTTCCGGCAGTGATCTAGCGAACATTCAGTACTTC.

The V call is TRBV5-1, the J call TRBJ2-1, with 7 bases identical to TRBD2. Germline V gene data show CDR1 as SGHRS and CDR2 as YFSETQ. This CDR3 spans 14 amino acids. Trimming at V came to 3 bases and at J to 8 bases, leaving 8 bases not matched to a gene. The DNA of the CDR3 is TGCGCCAGCAGCTACCGGACTAGTTCCGATGAGCAGTTCTTC. It is translated as CASSYRTSSDEQFF.

This CDR3 reads CASSLGLAGVGAKNIQYF. CDR3 coding DNA: TGTGCCAGCAGCTTGGGACTAGCGGGAGTCGGTGCCAAAAACATTCAGTACTTC. J is TRBJ2-4 and V is TRBV5-4, with 12 positions matching TRBD2. The V gene end was trimmed by 0 bases and the J gene end by 1 base; junction bases not matched to a gene: 5. This CDR3 is built from 18 residues. CDR1 and CDR2 from the germline V gene are SGHNT and YYREEE (reference sequence).

The rearrangement links TRBV14 to TRBJ2-1; tentatively, D is TRBD2 (6 bases). The CDR3 consists of 15 residues. V was pared by 6 bases and J by 0 bases, with 12 bases between. CDR1 is SGHDN and CDR2 is FVKESK in the germline V gene. CDR3 amino acids: CASRVAESSYNEQFF. CDR3 in DNA: TGTGCCAGCAGGGTAGCGGAGAGCTCCTACAATGAGCAGTTCTTC. The whole variable domain, filled in from reference TRBV14 and TRBJ2-1, reads EAGVTQFPSHSVIEKGQTVTLRCDPISGHDNLYWYRRVMGKEIKFLLHFVKESKQDESGMPNNRFLAERTGGTYSTLKVQPAELEDSGVYFCASRVAESSYNEQFFGPGTRLTVL.

The chain recombines TRBV7-9 with TRBJ2-5; D not resolved. CDR3 length: 12 amino acids. V lost 1 base to trimming and J lost 3 bases, with 3 bases between them. Germline CDR1 and CDR2: SEHNR and FQNEAQ (reference sequence). DNA for the CDR3: TGTGCCAGCAGCTTAGTAGAAGAGACCCAGTACTTC. As protein: CASSLVEETQYF.

This sequence joins TRBV2 and TRBJ2-1, with a possible D match to TRBD1 (6 bases). The CDR3 is 15 residues long. Germline CDR1 and CDR2: SNHLY and FYNNEI. The ends were cut back, 8 bases at V and 4 bases at J, with 18 bases in the middle. The CDR3 is CASRRQDSLYNEQFF. DNA for the CDR3: TGTGCCAGCCGACGACAGGATAGTCTATACAATGAGCAGTTCTTC.

The chain carries TRBV7-6 and TRBJ2-5, with D perhaps TRBD1 (6 bases). The CDR3 contains 16 residues. Looked up from germline, CDR1 is SGHVS and CDR2 is FNYEAQ. V lost 0 bases, J lost 1 base, and 12 bases lay in between. The CDR3 DNA reads as TGTGCCAGCAGCTTAGCGAATCTACAGGGCCAAGAGACCCAGTACTTC. Its translation: CASSLANLQGQETQYF.

This chain joins TRBV6-1 and TRBJ2-1; the match to TRBD2 covers 9 bases. Germline CDR1 reads MNHNS; CDR2 reads SASEGT. The CDR3 contains 14 residues. CDR3 residues: CASVLASGDYEQFF. The DNA for the CDR3 is TGTGCATCCGTCCTGGCTAGCGGGGATTATGAGCAGTTCTTC.